This T cell receptor beta chain was observed in a study of CD8+ T cells in alopecia areata. Investigators isolated RNA and reverse transcribed it into cDNA to act as the sequencing template. The table came from immunoSEQ multiplex PCR; TCRdb's copy has only in-frame clones and leaves some out. Of 110,000 or so clones listed, approximately 63% are singletons. Only a few counts were recorded for this clone. Its target is unknown. The CDR3 is 11 residues long. Germline CDR1 reads KGHSH; CDR2 reads LQKENI. The V segment lost 5 bases and the J segment 6 bases; nucleotides outside the gene matches: 1. Study-wide points: Scalp data also include sequences from resident alphabeta T cells of normal skin. Relative to normal scalp, lesional scalp, especially alopecia totalis/universalis, showed higher clonality.

This chain joins TRBV18 and TRBJ2-7, with TRBD1 identical over 7 bases. The specimen was CD8+ T cells sorted from blood. This receptor was obtained from a human donor in good health. CDR3 sequence: CASSNRGEQYF. The DNA of the CDR3 is TGTGCCAGCTCAAACAGGGGCGAGCAGTACTTC.